The present T cell receptor beta chain was sequenced within a study of blood T cell repertoires in COVID-19. This CDR3 has 16 residues. Trimming removed 3 bases at V and 0 bases at J, with 14 bases between. CDR1 is LNHDA, CDR2 SQIVND, per germline (reference sequence). Study members were between roughly 18 and 90 years old and lived in around 24 US regions. Original data processing: It was from reference gene primer amplification that nucleated cell counts were estimated. Data came from immunoSEQ multiplex PCR; TCRdb stores just in-frame clones and leaves some out. From that table come the V and J calls and clone size; the DNA was used to work out D and trimming. The sample consists of fewer than 350,000 clones, approximately 90% of them appearing once.

The sequenced sample was PBMCs or T cells enriched from blood (not recorded which). This rearrangement joins TRBV19 to TRBJ1-2; a possible D gene is TRBD1 (5 bases). The TCR was taken from a woman between 35 and 50 years old with acute COVID-19. CDR3 nucleotide sequence: TGTGCCAGTAGTATTGGCGCGGACACCCCTAACTATGGCTACACCTTC. Translated, it gives CASSIGADTPNYGYTF.